The 18 T cell receptor delta chains given below trace back to one sample, sequenced in a study of gamma-delta chains in newborns, infants, children. TCRdb re-called the reads using CATT. Of some 6,900 delta-chain clones listed, less than 2.5% were seen once; the top ten hold 9.5% to 13%. Material: blood. The receptors here all came from a child who was a newborn, infant or young child, either healthy, febrile or measles-vaccinated (not recorded which).

The sample holds one count of this clone. J is TRDJ3 and V is TRDV2; TRDD3 aligns across 7 bases. The V and J ends lost 1 base and 0 bases, in that order; junction bases with no gene match: 8. The germline CDR1 and CDR2 sequences are GEAIGNYY and EKD. The CDR3 totals 19 residues. The CDR3 DNA reads as TGTGCCTGTGACACGCCTGGGGGCTCTATCTCCTGGGACACCCGACAGATGTTTTTC. Translated: CACDTPGGSISWDTRQMFF.

This clone counts as medium-sized. Other DNA sequences in this sample translate to the same CDR3. The rearrangement joins TRDV2 to TRDJ3, with 8 bases lining up with TRDD3. J gave up 2 bases and V 1 base, and 6 bases lay outside the gene matches. The CDR3 sequence is 18 residues long. CDR1 GEAIGNYY and CDR2 EKD come from the germline V gene. The CDR3 protein is CACDTGGFSTWDTRQMFF. CDR3 bases: TGTGCCTGTGACACTGGGGGATTCTCCACCTGGGACACCCGACAGATGTTTTTC.

By its share, this clone is medium-sized (0.01 to 0.1%). This sequence joins TRDV2 and TRDJ3, with TRDD3 as a possible D gene (6 bases). CDR1 GEAIGNYY and CDR2 EKD come from the germline V gene. V dropped 2 bases and J dropped 1 base, with 14 bases sitting between them. CDR3 size: 18 residues. CDR3 nucleotides: TGTGCCTGTGACAAGACGGGGGGACCTTCCTGGGACACCCGACAGATGTTTTTC. This translates into CACDKTGGPSWDTRQMFF.

This clone was recorded a few times. The TCRdb protein comes from a much larger clone and disagrees with this DNA's translation at residue 12, likely due to a read error; the protein given here is derived from the DNA. V is TRDV2 and J is TRDJ3; 9 bases fit TRDD3. The germline V gene has CDR1 GEAIGNYY and CDR2 EKD. Unmatched junction bases numbered 10, after V lost 0 bases and J lost 5 bases. CDR3 length equals 19 residues. The CDR3 loop reads CACDTGGYKSPRDTRQMFF. CDR3 nucleotide sequence: TGTGCCTGTGACACCGGGGGATACAAGTCCCCCCGGGACACCCGACAGATGTTTTTC.

This clone showed up just a few times. Translating this DNA gives a protein that differs at residue 11 from the TCRdb one, which belongs to a much larger clone; a read error is likely, and the protein shown is this translation. The CDR3 coding sequence is TGTGCCTGTGACTACTGGGGGATGACAGCAAAACTCTTCTTT. Translating gives CACDYWGMTAKLFF. V usage is TRDV2 and J usage is TRDJ2; TRDD3 matches 10 bases. The CDR3 has 14 amino acids. Looked up from germline, CDR1 is GEAIGNYY and CDR2 is EKD.

This clone was picked up a small number of times. A single base is all that separates this from a far larger clone, so a read error is likely. Other DNA sequences in this specimen translate into the identical CDR3. The chain combines TRDV2 with TRDJ2; 10 bases agree with TRDD3. The CDR3 has 17 amino acids. The J segment lost 3 bases and the V segment lost 3 bases, leaving 9 bases of the junction unmatched. Germline values: CDR1 GEAIGNYY, CDR2 EKD. CDR3 nucleotides: TGTGCCTGTGACCCCCTGGGGGGATACGAACTGACAGCACAACTCTTCTTT. Encoded protein: CACDPLGGYELTAQLFF.

This clone is medium-sized (0.01 to 0.1%) in the sample. This specimen includes other DNA sequences encoding the same CDR3. The rearrangement links TRDV2 to TRDJ3; no clear D gene. Germline CDR1 reads GEAIGNYY; CDR2 reads EKD. The CDR3 consists of 19 residues. Deletions cut 1 base from V and 5 bases from J, with 20 bases between. The CDR3 is CACDTRHTGKVRDTRQMFF. The CDR3 DNA reads TGTGCCTGTGACACGAGGCATACCGGAAAAGTCAGGGACACCCGACAGATGTTTTTC.

As for this clone: This sequence is one base from a far larger clone and is likely a read error. This same CDR3 is encoded by further DNA sequences in the sample. The CDR3 coding sequence is TGTGCCTGTGAAGGGTGTGGAGGTTGGGGGACCGCGTACACCGATAAACTCATCTTT. It is translated as CACEGCGGWGTAYTDKLIF. This chain links TRDV2 with TRDJ1; 7 bases align to TRDD3. The germline V gene has CDR1 GEAIGNYY and CDR2 EKD. The CDR3 consists of 19 residues. V dropped 4 bases and J dropped 0; count of bases not matched to a gene: 19.

A few counts support this clone. The protein given by TCRdb reflects a much larger clone and differs at residue 4 from this DNA's translation, likely from a read error; the protein shown is the DNA's translation. This chain joins TRDV2 and TRDJ3, with 10 bases lining up with TRDD3. CDR1 is GEAIGNYY and CDR2 is EKD in the germline V gene. V trimming: 5 bases; J trimming: 0 bases; junction bases outside the gene matches: 9. The CDR3 spans 19 residues. DNA of the CDR3: TGTGCCTGTGGCACTGGGGGATTTCAGAGCTCCTGGGACACCCGACAGATGTTTTTC. Translation: CACGTGGFQSSWDTRQMFF.

Judged by abundance, this clone is medium-sized. This sequence joins TRDV2 and TRDJ1; possible D gene TRDD3, 6 bases. The CDR3 is 17 amino acids. The germline gives CDR1 GEAIGNYY, CDR2 EKD. With 0 bases removed from V and 0 bases from J, the gap between germline ends came to 16 bases. The CDR3 DNA reads TGTGCCTGTGACACCGTCTGGGGATCATGGTACACCGATAAACTCATCTTT. Its protein is CACDTVWGSWYTDKLIF.

This clone appeared a few times. TCRdb's entry gives the protein of a much larger clone, which mismatches this DNA's translation at residue 10, likely from a read error; the protein reported here is translated from the DNA. The chain is built from TRDV2 and TRDJ3; 10 positions agree with TRDD3. V lost 3 bases to trimming and J lost 2 bases; unmatched junction nucleotides: 9. Per germline, CDR1 GEAIGNYY and CDR2 EKD. This CDR3 is built from 19 residues. The CDR3 protein is CACDGLLGDAAWDTRQMFF. The DNA of the CDR3 is TGTGCCTGTGACGGTCTACTGGGGGATGCGGCCTGGGACACCCGACAGATGTTTTTC.

This clone was seen a few times. This may be a read error: a much more frequent sequence differs by one nucleotide. Other DNA sequences in this specimen translate into the identical CDR3. This sequence joins TRAV29/DV5 and TRDJ2; TRDD3 agrees at 10 bases. Germline loops: CDR1 NSMFDY, CDR2 ISSIKDK. The CDR3 length is 15 residues. The CDR3, as DNA: TGTGCGGTGGGGGGGATACGCGAATTGACAGCGCAACTCTTCTTT. The encoded protein is CAVGGIRELTAQLFF.

This clone was detected a few times. The protein held in TCRdb is that of a much larger clone and does not match this DNA's translation at residue 9, likely because of a read error; the protein shown is translated from the DNA. This chain links TRDV2 with TRDJ3; 8 positions match TRDD3. This CDR3 is built from 19 residues. The V and J ends lost 3 bases and 2 bases, in that order; junction bases with no gene match: 11. Germline CDR1 reads GEAIGNYY; CDR2 reads EKD. The DNA of the CDR3 is TGTGCCTGTGACGGTCTACTGGGGGGTACGGCCTGGGACACCCGACAGATGTTTTTC. As protein: CACDGLLGGTAWDTRQMFF.

Only a few counts were recorded for this clone. One end of the junction is discordant with germline, which a read error may explain. Other DNA variants within this sample encode the same CDR3. The rearrangement links TRDV2 to TRDJ3; 11 bases fit TRDD3. CDR1 is GEAIGNYY, CDR2 EKD, per germline. The CDR3 covers 20 residues. For the CDR3, the DNA is TGTGCCTGTGACACTGTACTGGGGGATATGAGCTCCTGGGACGCCCGCCAGATGTTTTTC. It encodes CACDTVLGDMSSWDARQMFF.

As to this clone: A much more abundant neighbour one base away suggests this may be a read error. Distinct nucleotide sequences in the sample also encode this CDR3. The chain links TRDV2 to TRDJ3, with D possibly TRDD3 on 5 matching bases. Germline V lookup: CDR1 GEAIGNYY, CDR2 EKD. The length of the CDR3 is 18 residues. The CDR3 spells CACDTAGGPSWDTRQMFF. The CDR3 DNA reads as TGTGCCTGCGACACCGCAGGGGGTCCTTCCTGGGACACCCGACAGATGTTTTTC.

This clone was recorded a few times. For this DNA, TCRdb reports the protein of a much larger clone, which diverges at residue 6, most likely from a read error; the protein presented here is translated directly from the DNA. This chain connects TRDV2 to TRDJ3, with a weak D call TRDD3 (5 bases). Germline lookup yields CDR1 GEAIGNYY and CDR2 EKD. Trimming cost V 0 bases and J 0 bases, with 11 bases left between them. There are 18 residues in the CDR3. CDR3 bases: TGTGCCTGTGACACCCCGGGGGCTAGCTCCTGGGACACCCGACAGATGTTTTTC. Its translation: CACDTPGASSWDTRQMFF.

With respect to this clone: The protein given by TCRdb reflects a much larger clone and differs at residue 8 from this DNA's translation, likely from a read error; the protein shown is the DNA's translation. The sample carries other DNA sequences with the same CDR3. The genes are TRDV2 and TRDJ3, with 8 positions matching TRDD3. V was pared by 2 bases and J by 0 bases, with 8 bases of the junction left unmatched. CDR3 length equals 19 residues. Germline lookup yields CDR1 GEAIGNYY and CDR2 EKD. CDR3 region: CACDILGATVSWDTRQMFF. The DNA of the CDR3 is TGTGCCTGTGACATACTGGGGGCTACGGTCTCCTGGGACACCCGACAGATGTTTTTC.

As regards this clone: TCRdb's protein, taken from a much larger clone, differs from this DNA's translation at residue 4, likely owing to a read error; the protein displayed comes from the DNA. V is TRDV2 and J is TRDJ1; 7 bases agree with TRDD3. Germline trimming cut 5 bases from V and 1 base from J; bases unmatched to any gene: 6. This CDR3 contains 14 residues. Germline V gives CDR1 GEAIGNYY, CDR2 EKD. The CDR3 DNA is TGTGCCTGTGGCACGGGGGATCCCACCGATAAACTCATCTTT. This gives the protein CACGTGDPTDKLIF.